This entry lists 16 T cell receptor beta chains sequenced from one sample in a study of T-cell memory formation after mild COVID-19. TCRdb reprocessed the 5' RACE reads via MiXCR and lists one record per CDR3 protein. The table has about 470,000 distinct CDR3 sequences, around a quarter seen once; the top ten hold 9.5% to 15%. Sequencing was performed on PBMCs or a T cell subset sorted from them (not recorded which). These receptors were obtained from an adult woman who had mild COVID-19 (a few samples of this study predate the infection). Cell type and time point are not known.

This clonotype was recorded only once. The chain uses TRBV18 and TRBJ1-4; the D is unclear. Looked up from germline, CDR1 is KGHSH and CDR2 is LQKENI. The CDR3 covers 13 residues. V was shortened by 1 base and J by 8 bases, with 8 bases between the two germline ends. The CDR3 nucleotides read TGTGCCAGCTCACCACGACTAGCCGAAAAACTGTTTTTT. Its translation is CASSPRLAEKLFF.

This clonotype showed up just a few times. An end of the junction differs from the germline gene, which may be a read error. The rearrangement joins TRBV7-9 to TRBJ2-7, with 8 nucleotides matching TRBD1. The germline V gene encodes CDR1 SEHNR and CDR2 FQNEAQ (reference sequence). CDR3 size: 11 residues. CDR3 bases: TGTGCCAGCAGCTCGTGGGACAGGCGCGTCTTC. The encoded protein is CASSSWDRRVF.

V usage is TRBV5-1 and J usage is TRBJ2-3; 8 bases fit TRBD1. The CDR3 runs 16 residues. V shed 4 bases, J shed 0 bases, and the junction held 7 bases outside the gene matches. CDR1 is SGHRS and CDR2 is YFSETQ in the germline V gene. The CDR3: CASSNPRGRSTDTQYF. CDR3 in DNA: TGCGCCAGCAGCAACCCCAGGGGGCGAAGCACAGATACGCAGTATTTT.

Only a few counts were recorded for this clonotype. V usage is TRBV11-2 and J usage is TRBJ2-3; 12 nucleotides match TRBD2. Germline CDR1 reads SGHAT; CDR2 reads FQNNGV. After removal of 1 base from V and 4 bases from J, the junction contained 9 bases not matched to a gene. This CDR3 is built from 18 residues. Here the CDR3 DNA reads TGTGCCAGCAGCTTAGCAGGCCGGACTAGCGGGGTGTCAGATACGCAGTATTTT. Translation: CASSLAGRTSGVSDTQYF.

This rearrangement joins TRBV12-3 or TRBV12-4 to TRBJ1-5; 8 positions match TRBD1. CDR3 length: 14 amino acids. The V segment lost 3 bases and the J segment 7 bases; nucleotides outside the gene matches: 5. The CDR3 DNA follows: TGTGCCAGCAGTTTGGGACAGGTGCGACAGCCCCAGCATTTT. Translation gives CASSLGQVRQPQHF.

There are a few counts of this clonotype. The V and J genes are TRBV6-5 and TRBJ1-2; D call uncertain. Germline V CDR1 and CDR2: MNHEY, SVGAGI. The CDR3 loop spans 15 amino acids. V shed 0 bases and J shed 4 bases, with 12 bases lying between them. The CDR3 reads CASSYSAEGPYGYTF. The CDR3 DNA is TGTGCCAGCAGTTACTCGGCCGAGGGCCCCTATGGCTACACCTTC.

In its sample, this clonotype was seen once. J is TRBJ1-1 and V is TRBV7-9; D is possibly TRBD1 (6 bases). Germline CDR1 reads SEHNR; CDR2 reads FQNEAQ (reference sequence). V lost 7 bases and J 4 bases, leaving 22 bases between the germline ends. The CDR3 sequence is 16 residues long. The CDR3 sequence: CASTSSTGIPATEAFF. The CDR3 DNA follows: TGTGCCAGCACCTCCTCTACAGGGATCCCGGCCACTGAAGCTTTCTTT.

The chain combines TRBV12-3 or TRBV12-4 with TRBJ2-2; D is perhaps TRBD1 (5 bases). Deletions cut 8 bases from V and 0 bases from J, with 22 bases between. This CDR3 contains 18 residues. CDR3 amino acids: CASVLGPPWQTNTGELFF. The CDR3 nucleotides read TGTGCCAGCGTCCTGGGGCCCCCGTGGCAGACGAACACCGGGGAGCTGTTTTTT.

V gene TRBV11-2 combines with J gene TRBJ1-1, with unresolved D. This CDR3 has 19 residues. Trimming shortened V by 5 bases and J by 2 bases, and 27 bases separated the two germline ends. Germline values: CDR1 SGHAT, CDR2 FQNNGV. The CDR3 here is CASSAEIRQILARNTEAFF. The CDR3, as DNA: TGTGCCAGCAGCGCTGAAATTCGGCAAATTCTAGCCCGAAACACTGAAGCTTTCTTT.

Only a few counts were recorded for this clonotype. One end of the junction is discordant with germline, which a read error may explain. The rearrangement joins TRBV5-5 to TRBJ2-1, with 14 bases matching TRBD2. This CDR3 has 13 amino acids. Germline assignment: CDR1 SGHKS and CDR2 YYEKEE (reference sequence). CDR3 DNA: TGTGCCAGCACCCTGACTAGCGGGGGGGCCTCGGTCTTC. It specifies CASTLTSGGASVF.

V gene TRBV12-3 or TRBV12-4 combines with J gene TRBJ1-2; no firm D call. The CDR3 length is 12 residues. Trimming cost V 8 bases and J 3 bases, with 10 bases left between them. CDR3 coding DNA: TGTGCCAGCGAAGGAGCGGACTATGGCTACACCTTC. Protein product: CASEGADYGYTF.

This clonotype appeared a single time. The V and J genes are TRBV20-1 and TRBJ1-1; D might be TRBD1 (5 bases). CDR3 length: 14 residues. Germline lookup yields CDR1 DFQATT and CDR2 SNEGSKA (reference sequence). The V end lost 7 bases, the J end lost 2 bases, and 17 bases lay between the germline ends. CDR3 in DNA: TGCAGTGTCGCCGTAGGGACGGCTAACACTGAAGCTTTCTTT. Translating it yields CSVAVGTANTEAFF.

The V and J genes are TRBV2 and TRBJ2-5; the D is unclear. CDR1 is SNHLY and CDR2 is FYNNEI in the germline V gene. V was shortened by 4 bases and J by 2 bases, with 8 bases between the two germline ends. This CDR3 has 13 residues. In nucleotides, the CDR3 is TGTGCCAGCAGTGGGAACAGACAAGAGACCCAGTACTTC. This codes for CASSGNRQETQYF.

This clonotype turned up a few times. The chain links TRBV11-2 to TRBJ2-5, with 11 bases fitting TRBD1. The V gene end was trimmed by 3 bases and the J gene end by 1 base; junction bases not matched to a gene: 4. The CDR3 runs 16 residues. Germline CDR1 reads SGHAT; CDR2 reads FQNNGV. CDR3 protein: CASSFRTGGSQETQYF. DNA for the CDR3: TGTGCCAGCAGCTTCCGGACAGGGGGCAGCCAAGAGACCCAGTACTTC.

The chain joins TRBV2 to TRBJ1-2, with D possibly being TRBD1 (6 bases). Germline assignment: CDR1 SNHLY and CDR2 FYNNEI. This CDR3 is 19 amino acids long. The V end lost 3 bases, the J end lost 4 bases, and 27 bases lay between the germline ends. CDR3 DNA sequence: TGTGCCAGCAGTGAGAGGGGCACAGGGACCCGGTTTGCGATCTATGGCTACACCTTC. The encoded protein is CASSERGTGTRFAIYGYTF.

The chain carries TRBV5-1 and TRBJ2-2; D is unresolved. V lost 7 bases and J lost 6, with 19 bases in between. CDR3 length: 15 amino acids. The germline CDR1 and CDR2 sequences are SGHRS and YFSETQ. The CDR3 DNA follows: TGCGCCAGCGAGCTTGGTTATGAGCTACCCGGGGAGCTGTTTTTT. It encodes CASELGYELPGELFF.